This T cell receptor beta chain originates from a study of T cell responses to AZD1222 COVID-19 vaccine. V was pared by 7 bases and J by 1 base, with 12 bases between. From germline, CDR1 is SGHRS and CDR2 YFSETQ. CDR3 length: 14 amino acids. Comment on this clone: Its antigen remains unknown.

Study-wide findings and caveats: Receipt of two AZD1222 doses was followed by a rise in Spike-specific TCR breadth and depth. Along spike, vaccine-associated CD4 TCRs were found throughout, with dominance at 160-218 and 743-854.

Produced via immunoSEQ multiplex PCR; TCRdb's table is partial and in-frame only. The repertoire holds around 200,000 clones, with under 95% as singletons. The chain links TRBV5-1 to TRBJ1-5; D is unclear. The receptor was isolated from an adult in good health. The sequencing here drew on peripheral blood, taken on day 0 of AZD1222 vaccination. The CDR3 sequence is CASRMEGSNQPQHF. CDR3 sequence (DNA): TGCGCCAGCCGTATGGAGGGAAGCAATCAGCCCCAGCATTTT.